Listed below are T cell receptor beta chains from one sample, sequenced in a study of blood T cell repertoires in COVID-19. Here immunoSEQ multiplex PCR was the method, and the copy in TCRdb shows in-frame clones only, minus some. The data show a few hundred thousand clones, 70% to 90% seen once. Sample: PBMCs or T cells enriched from blood (not recorded which). The receptors originated from a woman between 40 and 50 years old who had recovered from COVID-19. Both conserved end residues are trimmed from each CDR3.

TRBV19,TRBJ2-4,ASIGTSGSVLAKNIQY
TRBV13,TRBJ1-2,ASSSRGNTDGYT
TRBV18,TRBJ2-4,ASSPTGDIGDIQY
TRBV27,TRBJ1-1,ASSLRIRYTEAF
TRBV6-2/TRBV6-3,TRBJ2-6,ASRLGLARGANVLT
TRBV5-1,TRBJ2-1,ASSLVLDNEQF
TRBV11-3,TRBJ2-7,ASSLDSGFEQY
TRBV28,TRBJ1-5,AHGGLNQPQH
TRBV2,TRBJ2-7,ASSDPGLVRTEQY
TRBV7-2,TRBJ1-1,ASSLRGLYTEAF
TRBV5-4,TRBJ2-5,ASSFYQGQETQY
TRBV7-2,TRBJ2-7,ASSSRQGEEQY
TRBV7-9,TRBJ1-1,ASSLDRAEAF
TRBV24-1,TRBJ1-2,ATSDSMTELNGYT
TRBV19,TRBJ1-1,ASSILQGAPGAF
TRBV6-1,TRBJ1-4,ASSENGSEKLF
TRBV6-5,TRBJ2-7,ASSRPGQGAHEQY
TRBV6-1,TRBJ2-3,ASSEALTGVSTDTQY
TRBV7-2,TRBJ1-5,ASSSGTGNQPQH
TRBV6-2/TRBV6-3,TRBJ2-3,ASSYSLAITDTQY
TRBV7-2,TRBJ1-2,ASNREGTGGYT
TRBV27,TRBJ1-4,ASSSPGNEKLF
TRBV19,TRBJ1-1,ASSIQGTNTEAF
TRBV19,TRBJ1-3,ASSPGGQGNTIY
TRBV2,TRBJ2-4,ASSEEGLAGTNIQY
TRBV5-4,TRBJ2-2,ASSLGDSTYTGELF
TRBV3-1/TRBV3-2,TRBJ1-4,ASSSTGKVEKLF
TRBV19,TRBJ2-3,ATGVSTDTQY
TRBV27,TRBJ1-2,ASSLNRGYYGYT
TRBV20-1,TRBJ1-1,SADRDRGTF
TRBV5-1,TRBJ1-2,ASSAEANYGYT
TRBV27,TRBJ1-6,ASSPRDRWPNSPLH